Shown below are 21 T cell receptor beta chains from a single sample sequenced in a study of shared clonotypes between healthy human individuals. Sequenced by immunoSEQ multiplex PCR; TCRdb stores in-frame clones only, minus some. The sample contains 490,000 or so clones, around 80% of which appear only once. Specimen: PBMCs. The receptors stem from a woman in her forties in good health. Some clones in this sample may be carry-over from other donors' samples.

The chain uses TRBV29-1 and TRBJ2-5; the match to TRBD1 covers 8 bases. Losses at the gene ends were 7 bases for V and 11 bases for J; bases not matched to a gene: 15. The CDR3 is 13 amino acids. Per the germline V gene, CDR1 is SQVTM and CDR2 is ANQGSEA. CDR3 loop: CSGGTGPYREQYF. The CDR3 DNA reads TGCAGCGGGGGGACAGGTCCTTACCGGGAGCAGTACTTC.

This clone was counted once. The V and J genes are TRBV7-2 and TRBJ2-1, with D tentatively TRBD1 or TRBD2 (5 bases each). CDR3 length equals 15 residues. Per the germline V gene, CDR1 is SGHTA and CDR2 is FQGNSA. V gave up 7 bases and J gave up 4 bases, with 17 bases separating them. The CDR3, as DNA: TGTGCCAGCAACCTCGGAACGGGGCCATACAATGAGCAGTTCTTC. Translated: CASNLGTGPYNEQFF.

Only one count was recorded for this clone. This rearrangement joins TRBV19 to TRBJ1-5; D may be TRBD1 (6 bases). Germline CDR1 LNHDA, CDR2 SQIVND (reference sequence). The CDR3 contains 16 residues. V was cut by 2 bases and J by 7 bases, with 18 bases left in between. The CDR3 is CASSILFRPGDQPQHF. The CDR3 DNA reads TGTGCCAGTAGTATACTTTTCCGCCCAGGGGACCAGCCCCAGCATTTT.

V usage is TRBV30 and J usage is TRBJ2-2, with TRBD1 as a possible D gene (5 bases). CDR3 length equals 13 residues. V was trimmed by 1 base and J by 5 bases, leaving 8 bases between them. Germline V lookup: CDR1 GTSNPN, CDR2 SVGIG (reference sequence). The CDR3 loop reads CAWSEQDTGELFF. CDR3 sequence (DNA): TGTGCCTGGAGTGAACAGGATACCGGGGAGCTGTTTTTT. The full variable domain, in which reference TRBV30 and TRBJ2-2 provide the parts outside the CDR3, is SQTIHQWPATLVQPVGSPLSLECTVEGTSNPNLYWYRQAAGRGLQLLFYSVGIGQISSEVPQNLSASRPQDRQFILSSKKLLLSDSGFYLCAWSEQDTGELFFGEGSRLTVL.

As regards this clone: The same CDR3 also results from other DNA sequences found in this sample. The V and J genes are TRBV29-1 and TRBJ1-2, with 8 bases that match TRBD1. CDR3 size: 12 residues. CDR1 SQVTM and CDR2 ANQGSEA come from the germline V gene. The CDR3 spells CNRDRLSDGYTF. In DNA, the CDR3 is TGCAACCGGGACAGGCTCTCCGATGGCTACACCTTC.

The chain carries TRBV5-1 and TRBJ2-2; tentatively, D is TRBD1 (6 bases). V lost 5 bases and J 5 bases, leaving 13 bases between the germline ends. Germline lookup yields CDR1 SGHRS and CDR2 YFSETQ. The CDR3 has 14 residues. The CDR3 protein is CASSGQTLTGELFF. CDR3 bases: TGCGCCAGCAGTGGACAGACTTTAACCGGGGAGCTGTTTTTT. Using reference TRBV5-1 and TRBJ2-2 for the parts outside the CDR3, the full variable domain is KAGVTQTPRYLIKTRGQQVTLSCSPISGHRSVSWYQQTPGQGLQFLFEYFSETQRNKGNFPGRFSGRQFSNSRSEMNVSTLELGDSALYLCASSGQTLTGELFFGEGSRLTVL.

The chain uses TRBV5-3 and TRBJ2-1, with D unresolved. Being an ORF, TRBV5-3 has a function that is uncertain. The V end was cut by 4 bases, the J end by 4 bases, with 18 bases between. The CDR3 consists of 16 residues. In DNA form, the CDR3 reads TGTGCCAGAAGCCCATTGCATGGGCCCCCATACAATGAGCAGTTCTTC. Residues: CARSPLHGPPYNEQFF.

This chain connects TRBV5-1 to TRBJ2-2; maybe TRBD2 (6 bases). Germline CDR1 reads SGHRS; CDR2 reads YFSETQ. This CDR3 region has 13 residues. V dropped 7 bases and J dropped 0 bases, with 7 bases sitting between them. The CDR3 reads CASGGTNTGELFF. Written as DNA, the CDR3 is TGCGCCAGCGGGGGGACGAACACCGGGGAGCTGTTTTTT. The full variable domain, with the rest looked up from reference TRBV5-1 and TRBJ2-2, is KAGVTQTPRYLIKTRGQQVTLSCSPISGHRSVSWYQQTPGQGLQFLFEYFSETQRNKGNFPGRFSGRQFSNSRSEMNVSTLELGDSALYLCASGGTNTGELFFGEGSRLTVL.

The rearrangement links TRBV15 to TRBJ2-5; the D is unclear. Between the trimmed V and J ends, which lost 0 bases and 5 bases, there was a span of 10 bases. The CDR3 is 14 residues long. Germline-derived CDR1 and CDR2 are LNHNV and YYDKDF (reference sequence). The CDR3 nucleotides are TGTGCCACCAGCAGAGAAACTGCAGCGGAGACCCAGTACTTC. This sequence encodes CATSRETAAETQYF.

The J gene is TRBJ2-7, the V gene TRBV13; TRBD1 might be the D (5 bases). Trimming left V 0 bases short and J 4 bases short, with 7 bases between. The CDR3 spans 13 residues. Germline loops: CDR1 PRHDT, CDR2 FYEKMQ (reference sequence). CDR3 nucleotides: TGTGCCAGCAGCTTAGGGGACAAGTACGAGCAGTACTTC. Translated, it gives CASSLGDKYEQYF.

This sequence joins TRBV5-1 and TRBJ2-7; maybe TRBD1 (7 bases). The CDR3 has 17 amino acids. The V end lost 3 bases, the J end lost 0 bases, and 19 bases lay between the germline ends. CDR1 is SGHRS and CDR2 is YFSETQ in the germline V gene. The CDR3 spells CASSSGYRGLNSYEQYF. Written as DNA, the CDR3 is TGCGCCAGCAGCTCCGGGTACAGGGGACTCAACTCCTACGAGCAGTACTTC.

The CDR3 sequence: CATRLAGGDTDTQYF. In DNA form, the CDR3 reads TGTGCCACCAGACTAGCGGGAGGTGACACAGATACGCAGTATTTT. This rearrangement joins TRBV2 to TRBJ2-3; 13 bases align to TRBD2. CDR3 length: 15 amino acids. The germline V gene has CDR1 SNHLY and CDR2 FYNNEI. Losses at the gene ends were 10 bases for V and 2 bases for J; bases not matched to a gene: 6.

The chain combines TRBV27 with TRBJ1-1, with D tentatively TRBD1 (6 bases). The CDR3 loop spans 13 amino acids. V shed 9 bases and J shed 0 bases, with 11 bases lying between them. Germline V gene lookup returns CDR1 MNHEY and CDR2 SMNVEV (reference sequence). The CDR3 sequence: CASGQPMNTEAFF. The CDR3 DNA is TGTGCCAGTGGACAGCCTATGAACACTGAAGCTTTCTTT.

The V call is TRBV4-2, the J call TRBJ2-7; D gene unclear. CDR3 length equals 14 residues. The V end lost 6 bases, the J end lost 5 bases, and 17 bases lay between the germline ends. The germline gives CDR1 LGHNA, CDR2 YNFKEQ. Here the CDR3 reads CASSPSPNVHEQYF. The CDR3 DNA follows: TGTGCCAGCAGTCCCTCTCCGAACGTCCACGAGCAGTACTTC.

The gene calls are TRBV11-2 and TRBJ1-5; D possibly corresponds to TRBD1 (5 bases). With 6 bases removed from V and 6 bases from J, the gap between germline ends came to 12 bases. The CDR3 runs to 13 residues. The V gene's germline CDR1 is SGHAT and CDR2 FQNNGV. In DNA, the CDR3 is TGTGCCAGCAGACGGTGGGGGATTCAGCCCCAGCATTTT. It yields the protein CASRRWGIQPQHF.

The chain links TRBV5-1 to TRBJ1-2; D unresolved. This CDR3 has 17 residues. Trimming shortened V by 0 bases and J by 4 bases, and 19 bases separated the two germline ends. Germline V CDR1 and CDR2: SGHRS, YFSETQ. The CDR3 spells CASSLGDRPHGSYGYTF. CDR3 sequence (DNA): TGCGCCAGCAGCTTGGGAGACCGACCCCACGGGAGCTATGGCTACACCTTC.

The chain couples TRBV7-8 to TRBJ2-7, with TRBD1 matching 11 bases. The CDR3 is made up of 16 amino acids. V was pared by 5 bases and J by 5 bases, with 11 bases of the junction left unmatched. Germline V gene data show CDR1 as SGHVS and CDR2 as FQNEAQ. The CDR3 here is CASSERRDRGTHEQYF. CDR3 DNA sequence: TGTGCCAGCAGCGAACGACGGGACAGGGGGACCCACGAGCAGTACTTC.

This clone was picked up a small number of times. This chain uses TRBV5-5 with TRBJ2-1; TRBD2 matches 8 bases. The CDR3 consists of 15 residues. Germline trimming cut 3 bases from V and 7 bases from J; bases unmatched to any gene: 9. Germline-derived CDR1 and CDR2 are SGHKS and YYEKEE (reference sequence). The CDR3 loop is CASSSPGLGRNEQFF. The CDR3 coding sequence is TGTGCCAGCAGCTCACCGGGACTAGGGAGGAATGAGCAGTTCTTC.

This clone was detected only a few times. The CDR3 sequence is CAWSEDRDRGMFRSYNEQFF. CDR3 nucleotides: TGTGCCTGGAGTGAAGACCGGGACAGGGGAATGTTTAGGTCCTACAATGAGCAGTTCTTC. The chain has TRBV30 and TRBJ2-1; 10 bases match TRBD1. The germline gives CDR1 GTSNPN, CDR2 SVGIG (reference sequence). Losses at the gene ends were 1 base for V and 1 base for J; bases not matched to a gene: 16. This CDR3 is built from 20 residues.

The chain has TRBV10-3 and TRBJ1-1; D remains unclear. Trimming shortened V by 6 bases and J by 3 bases, and 17 bases separated the two germline ends. Germline V gene sequence: CDR1 ENHRY, CDR2 SYGVKD. The CDR3 contains 15 residues. This chain's CDR3 is CAIRDLGREDTEAFF. CDR3 bases: TGTGCCATCAGGGATTTAGGTCGGGAAGACACTGAAGCTTTCTTT.

The chain combines TRBV5-1 with TRBJ2-7, with 8 nucleotides matching TRBD2. Trimming took 3 bases from V and 3 from J; bases not matched to a gene: 5. Germline-derived CDR1 and CDR2 are SGHRS and YFSETQ. The CDR3 covers 14 residues. The CDR3, as DNA: TGCGCCAGCAGCTCCCCAAGCGGGAGCTACGAGCAGTACTTC. It specifies CASSSPSGSYEQYF. The full variable domain, rest sourced from reference TRBV5-1 and TRBJ2-7, is KAGVTQTPRYLIKTRGQQVTLSCSPISGHRSVSWYQQTPGQGLQFLFEYFSETQRNKGNFPGRFSGRQFSNSRSEMNVSTLELGDSALYLCASSSPSGSYEQYFGPGTRLTVT.